The 25 T cell receptor beta chains in this list originate from one sample, sequenced in a study of OX40 agonist ivuxolimab in advanced cancers. Using immunoSEQ multiplex PCR, the repertoire was profiled, and TCRdb retains in-frame clones only, with some absent. The table shows roughly 68,000 clones, with about 91% occurring only once. The sample here was CD4+ or CD8+ T cells sorted from blood, taken in a trial of the OX40 agonist ivuxolimab. The receptors shown here come from an adult with an advanced solid tumor such as melanoma, head and neck, liver or kidney cancer.

The chain carries TRBV5-6 and TRBJ2-2; 7 bases are a match to TRBD2. This CDR3 contains 16 residues. Germline assignment: CDR1 SGHDT and CDR2 YYEEEE. J was trimmed by 3 bases and V by 3 bases; bases with no gene match: 8. The DNA for the CDR3 is TGTGCCAGCAGCTCAACCCGGGACTACCACACCGGGGAGCTGTTTTTT. This gives the protein CASSSTRDYHTGELFF.

The CDR3 DNA sequence: TGTGCCAGCAGCTTGTCGGGCCAGTTCAATCAGCCCCAGCATTTT. It translates to CASSLSGQFNQPQHF. The gene calls are TRBV5-8 and TRBJ1-5; unclear D gene. V lost 1 base to trimming and J lost 3 bases, with 11 bases between them. This CDR3 is 15 amino acids long. The germline gives CDR1 SGHTS, CDR2 YDEGEE.

V gene TRBV2 combines with J gene TRBJ1-4; tentatively, D is TRBD1 (6 bases). Trimming cost V 4 bases and J 8 bases, with 17 bases left between them. Germline V lookup: CDR1 SNHLY, CDR2 FYNNEI. This CDR3 has 15 residues. CDR3 coding DNA: TGTGCCAGCAGTGTAAGGATACCGAGGGGGGAAAAACTGTTTTTT. Amino acid sequence: CASSVRIPRGEKLFF.

The genes are TRBV5-4 and TRBJ2-7; D remains ambiguous. The CDR3 spans 12 residues. Trimming cost V 4 bases and J 2 bases, with 7 bases left between them. Germline-derived CDR1 and CDR2 are SGHNT and YYREEE (reference sequence). CDR3 nucleotide sequence: TGTGCCAGCAGCCGCTTGGCCTACGAGCAGTACTTC. Amino acids: CASSRLAYEQYF. Based on the CDR3 plus reference TRBV5-4 and TRBJ2-7, the full variable domain is ETGVTQSPTHLIKTRGQQVTLRCSSQSGHNTVSWYQQALGQGPQFIFQYYREEENGRGNFPPRFSGLQFPNYSSELNVNALELDDSALYLCASSRLAYEQYFGPGTRLTVT.

This clone has only one observation. The chain couples TRBV7-3 to TRBJ1-2; maybe TRBD1 (5 bases). Germline lookup yields CDR1 SGHTA and CDR2 FQGTGA. Trimming took 2 bases from V and 8 from J, leaving 9 bases between them. The CDR3 sequence is 12 residues long. The CDR3 coding sequence is TGTGCCAGCAGCTTAGGGGGGAACGGCTACACCTTC. It encodes CASSLGGNGYTF.

V usage is TRBV25-1 and J usage is TRBJ2-5, with 9 bases aligning to TRBD2. Germline V lookup: CDR1 MGHDK, CDR2 SYGVNS. With V trimmed by 3 bases and J by 2 bases, 4 bases remained unmatched. The CDR3 is 15 residues long. CDR3 in amino acids: CASSDRLAEQETQYF. The CDR3 DNA follows: TGTGCCAGCAGTGACCGACTAGCGGAACAAGAGACCCAGTACTTC.

This chain links TRBV29-1 with TRBJ2-1; D is uncertain. The CDR3 is 8 residues long. CDR1 and CDR2 from the germline V gene are SQVTM and ANQGSEA. Trimming cost V 3 bases and J 9 bases, with 0 bases left between them. The CDR3 loop reads CSVDEQFF. The CDR3 region has the DNA TGCAGCGTTGATGAGCAGTTCTTC.

Only one count was recorded for this clone. The chain has TRBV19 and TRBJ2-5; 7 bases are shared with TRBD1. The CDR3 runs 13 residues. Germline-derived CDR1 and CDR2 are LNHDA and SQIVND (reference sequence). The V gene end was trimmed by 6 bases and the J gene end by 4 bases; junction bases not matched to a gene: 5. CDR3 nucleotides: TGTGCCAGTAGCCGTAACAGGGGAGAGACCCAGTACTTC. Its translation is CASSRNRGETQYF. Variable domain in full (rest from reference TRBV19 and TRBJ2-5): DGGITQSPKYLFRKEGQNVTLSCEQNLNHDAMYWYRQDPGQGLRLIYYSQIVNDFQKGDIAEGYSVSREKKESFPLTVTSAQKNPTAFYLCASSRNRGETQYFGPGTRLLVL.

The chain couples TRBV19 to TRBJ1-1, with 8 bases that match TRBD1. The V and J ends lost 4 bases and 1 base, in that order; junction bases with no gene match: 8. This CDR3 has 16 residues. Germline values: CDR1 LNHDA, CDR2 SQIVND (reference sequence). The CDR3 sequence: CASSSVQGAPNTEAFF. In DNA, the CDR3 is TGTGCCAGTAGTAGCGTCCAGGGGGCTCCGAACACTGAAGCTTTCTTT.

V usage is TRBV25-1 and J usage is TRBJ2-2; tentatively, D is TRBD1 (6 bases). Germline V gene lookup returns CDR1 MGHDK and CDR2 SYGVNS. CDR3 size: 15 residues. V was shortened by 7 bases and J by 1 base, with 13 bases between the two germline ends. CDR3 in DNA: TGTGCCAGCACCCAGGACAGCCGGAACACCGGGGAGCTGTTTTTT. Translating it yields CASTQDSRNTGELFF.

The V and J genes are TRBV6-1 and TRBJ1-1, with a weak D call TRBD1 (5 bases). V was pared by 2 bases and J by 9 bases, with 16 bases between. The CDR3 runs to 14 residues. CDR1 MNHNS and CDR2 SASEGT come from the germline V gene. The CDR3 coding sequence is TGTGCCAGCAGTGAAACGGGGACCGAGATTAAAGCTTTCTTT. Translation gives CASSETGTEIKAFF.

The chain has TRBV19 and TRBJ2-7; 7 nucleotides line up with TRBD2. This CDR3 is built from 15 residues. The germline V gene has CDR1 LNHDA and CDR2 SQIVND (reference sequence). Germline trimming cut 6 bases from V and 0 bases from J; bases unmatched to any gene: 8. The CDR3 region is CASSPQRDVSYEQYF. Here the CDR3 DNA reads TGTGCCAGTAGCCCACAGCGGGATGTCTCCTACGAGCAGTACTTC.

This chain connects TRBV5-5 to TRBJ2-7; D unresolved. CDR1 is SGHKS and CDR2 is YYEKEE in the germline V gene (reference sequence). V lost 4 bases to trimming and J lost 2 bases, with 16 bases between them. This CDR3 is 15 amino acids long. The CDR3 nucleotides read TGTGCCAGCAGCAGGGATTGGGTTCAACCCTACGAGCAGTACTTC. This translates into CASSRDWVQPYEQYF.

V usage is TRBV19 and J usage is TRBJ2-6; 8 nucleotides agree with TRBD1. CDR3 length: 16 residues. Germline values: CDR1 LNHDA, CDR2 SQIVND (reference sequence). The V and J ends lost 6 bases and 2 bases, in that order; junction bases with no gene match: 6. The CDR3: CASRMQGAAGANVLTF. CDR3 sequence (DNA): TGTGCCAGTAGAATGCAGGGGGCTGCTGGGGCCAACGTCCTGACTTTC.

The chain carries TRBV27 and TRBJ2-3; D is unclear. The CDR3 extends over 13 amino acids. CDR1 is MNHEY and CDR2 is SMNVEV in the germline V gene (reference sequence). V was trimmed by 6 bases and J by 0 bases, leaving 7 bases between them. As DNA, the CDR3 is TGTGCCAGCAGCATAATTAGCACAGATACGCAGTATTTT. This codes for CASSIISTDTQYF.

This clone occurred once. The chain carries TRBV10-3 and TRBJ1-2; D not resolved. In germline, CDR1 is ENHRY, CDR2 SYGVKD. The CDR3 is made up of 13 amino acids. Trimming shortened V by 6 bases and J by 7 bases, and 15 bases separated the two germline ends. CDR3 coding DNA: TGTGCCATCAGCGCGGACTCAGAGCGTGGCTACACCTTC. Translated, it gives CAISADSERGYTF.

The rearrangement uses TRBV30 and TRBJ2-3, with D uncertain. V gave up 2 bases and J gave up 7 bases, with 13 bases separating them. The CDR3 totals 13 residues. From germline, CDR1 is GTSNPN and CDR2 SVGIG (reference sequence). The CDR3 protein is CAWSPTLAYTQYF. The CDR3 region has the DNA TGTGCCTGGAGTCCTACCCTCGCGTATACGCAGTATTTT.

The chain uses TRBV4-2 and TRBJ2-7; 15 bases fit TRBD2. The CDR3 is made up of 18 amino acids. Germline V gene data show CDR1 as LGHNA and CDR2 as YNFKEQ. After removal of 1 base from V and 2 bases from J, the junction contained 6 bases not matched to a gene. CDR3 sequence: CASSQVAGLAGGTYEQYF. The CDR3, as DNA: TGTGCCAGCAGCCAAGTAGCGGGACTAGCGGGGGGAACCTACGAGCAGTACTTC.

The gene calls are TRBV9 and TRBJ2-1, with TRBD1 as a possible D gene (6 bases). Germline V lookup: CDR1 SGDLS, CDR2 YYNGEE. Trimming stripped 3 bases from V and 1 base from J, with 11 bases between. The length of the CDR3 is 15 residues. The CDR3 nucleotides read TGTGCCAGCAGCGCAGGGGATGAATCCTACAATGAGCAGTTCTTC. Protein product: CASSAGDESYNEQFF.

The rearrangement uses TRBV18 and TRBJ2-7, with TRBD1 matching 8 bases. Per germline, CDR1 KGHSH and CDR2 LQKENI. The CDR3 loop spans 15 amino acids. Trimming took 4 bases from V and 3 from J; bases not matched to a gene: 8. The CDR3 bases are TGTGCCAGCTCACAAGCACAGGGGGGAGGCTACGAGCAGTACTTC. Amino acids: CASSQAQGGGYEQYF.

The chain has TRBV9 and TRBJ2-1; 7 bases align to TRBD2. This CDR3 region has 15 residues. V shed 7 bases and J 3 bases; nucleotides not matched to a gene: 10. Germline V gene sequence: CDR1 SGDLS, CDR2 YYNGEE. The CDR3 DNA reads as TGTGCCAGCGGCCGGGACGGGACTATCTACAATGAGCAGTTCTTC. Translation gives CASGRDGTIYNEQFF.

J is TRBJ2-3 and V is TRBV10-1; the D is unclear. Looked up from germline, CDR1 is WNHNN and CDR2 is SYGVQD (reference sequence). This CDR3 contains 14 residues. V lost 0 bases to trimming and J lost 0 bases, with 4 bases between them. This chain's CDR3 is CASSESASTDTQYF. CDR3 in DNA: TGCGCCAGCAGTGAGTCGGCTAGCACAGATACGCAGTATTTT.

The V and J genes are TRBV7-9 and TRBJ1-5, with 7 bases fitting TRBD1. Trimming at V came to 4 bases and at J to 3 bases, leaving 6 bases not matched to a gene. Germline CDR1 SEHNR, CDR2 FQNEAQ (reference sequence). The CDR3 is made up of 15 amino acids. The CDR3 nucleotides read TGTGCCAGCAGCTATCAGGGGGATTCCAATCAGCCCCAGCATTTT. Translated: CASSYQGDSNQPQHF.

V gene TRBV25-1 combines with J gene TRBJ2-5; 7 nucleotides agree with TRBD2. J lost 1 base, V lost 6 bases, and 8 bases had no gene match. The germline gives CDR1 MGHDK, CDR2 SYGVNS. CDR3 length: 15 residues. The CDR3 nucleotides read TGTGCCAGCAGCCACCCGGGAGGCTCCCAAGAGACCCAGTACTTC. It codes for CASSHPGGSQETQYF.

This clone was observed once. The rearrangement uses TRBV9 and TRBJ2-7, with D perhaps TRBD1 (5 bases). With 3 bases removed from V and 2 bases from J, the gap between germline ends came to 12 bases. The CDR3 contains 14 residues. Germline CDR1 reads SGDLS; CDR2 reads YYNGEE. The CDR3: CASSEGQIPYEQYF. The CDR3 region has the DNA TGTGCCAGCAGCGAGGGGCAGATTCCCTACGAGCAGTACTTC.